This entry concerns a single T cell receptor (beta chain). Antigen specificity is unknown. The V gene end was trimmed by 10 bases and the J gene end by 2 bases; junction bases not matched to a gene: 9. Germline CDR1 and CDR2: MGHDK and SYGVNS. The CDR3 is made up of 15 amino acids. This sample was included in a study of shared clonotypes between healthy human individuals. General study findings and limits: Memory subsets generally showed lower estimated richness than naive subsets. Few donors restricted represented genetic and exposure-history diversity.

The donors, all of them Caucasian adults, lived in Nashville, Tennessee. 200 to 250 ng DNA, 30,000 or so T cell genomes, went into each sorted-subset replicate PCR. Using immunoSEQ multiplex PCR, the repertoire was profiled, and TCRdb retains in-frame clones only, with some absent. The sample includes millions of clones, more than 80% of them seen just once. Specimen: naive CD4+ T cells from PBMCs. The subset: CD45RA+ positively selected. V gene TRBV25-1 combines with J gene TRBJ2-3; 10 nucleotides agree with TRBD2. The clonotype comes from a man between 18 and 35 years old in good health. Some clones in this sample may be carry-over from other donors' samples. DNA for the CDR3: TGTGCCACCGAATCAGGACTAGCGGTCACAGATACGCAGTATTTT. Translation gives CATESGLAVTDTQYF.